This T cell receptor beta chain was found in a study of cytomegalovirus exposure and HLA in healthy donors. The J segment lost 2 bases and the V segment lost 3 bases, leaving 11 bases of the junction unmatched. The CDR3 runs to 18 residues. From germline, CDR1 is MNHEY and CDR2 SMNVEV (reference sequence). Study findings and constraints: CMV serostatus was the only recorded immune exposure for donors. Earlier results showed most TCR beta V segments being productive about 87% or about 30% of the time.

On this clone itself: What it binds is not known.

Use of 60 Vbeta and 13 Jbeta primers characterized the PCR. Here immunoSEQ multiplex PCR was the method, and the copy in TCRdb shows in-frame clones only, minus some. The data contain about 140,000 clones, around 82% of them singletons. The J gene is TRBJ2-1, the V gene TRBV27; 9 bases map to TRBD1. Material: PBMCs. The receptor was derived from a middle-aged man in good health and CMV-seropositive. The CDR3 reads CASSFFVPGTGPYNEQFF. DNA for the CDR3: TGTGCCAGCAGTTTTTTTGTACCCGGGACAGGGCCCTACAATGAGCAGTTCTTC.